This TCR beta chain was identified in a study of cytomegalovirus exposure and HLA in healthy donors. Germline assignment: CDR1 LGHNA and CDR2 YSLEER. The trim removed 0 bases at V and 0 bases at J, leaving 6 bases unmatched. This CDR3 spans 18 amino acids. This PCR relied on a set of 60 Vbeta primers and 13 Jbeta primers. Assay: immunoSEQ multiplex PCR; the TCRdb copy retains only in-frame clones and omits some. Here the sample spans some 90,000 clones, 76% being singletons. Sequenced: PBMCs. The source is a man aged 35 to 55 in good health and CMV-seronegative. The chain carries TRBV4-3 and TRBJ2-1, with 9 bases fitting TRBD2. In DNA form, the CDR3 reads TGCGCCAGCAGCCAAGAACTGAGCGGGGGGTTCTCCTACAATGAGCAGTTCTTC. This translates into CASSQELSGGFSYNEQFF.